This T cell receptor (beta chain) was sequenced for a study of blood T cell repertoires in COVID-19. As for the study in general: COVID-19 samples, acute and convalescent, were from the United States, Italy and Spain. The cDNA or gDNA used as material had been derived from T cells, B-cell-depleted T cells, or PBMCs.

The germline V gene has CDR1 SGHAT and CDR2 FQDESV (reference sequence). V lost 2 bases and J 7 bases, leaving 6 bases between the germline ends. The CDR3 is 11 amino acids. In the study's own analysis: Amplification of reference gene primers provided the estimated nucleated cell counts. The protocol was immunoSEQ multiplex PCR, while the TCRdb copy is restricted to in-frame clones and leaves out a portion. Clone size and the V and J calls come from that table; the DNA yielded D and trimming. The sample lists approximately 25,000 clones, around nine tenths occurring once. Material: peripheral blood. The chain recombines TRBV11-1 with TRBJ2-7; D remains ambiguous. This receptor was identified in a man in his fifties with active COVID-19. The CDR3: CASSLQREQYF. The CDR3 DNA sequence: TGTGCCAGCAGCTTACAACGGGAGCAGTACTTC.